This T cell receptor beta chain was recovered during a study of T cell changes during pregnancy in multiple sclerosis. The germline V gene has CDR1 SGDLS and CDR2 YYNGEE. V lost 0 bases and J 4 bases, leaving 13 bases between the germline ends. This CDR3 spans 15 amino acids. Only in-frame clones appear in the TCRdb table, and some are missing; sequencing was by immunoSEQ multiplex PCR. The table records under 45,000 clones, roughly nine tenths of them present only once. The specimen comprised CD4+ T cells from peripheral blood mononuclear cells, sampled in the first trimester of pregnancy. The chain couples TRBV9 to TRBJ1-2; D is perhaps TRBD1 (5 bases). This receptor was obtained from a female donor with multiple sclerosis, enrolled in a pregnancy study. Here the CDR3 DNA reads TGTGCCAGCAGCGTAGGGGCAGGGCAGCGCTATGGCTACACCTTC. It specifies CASSVGAGQRYGYTF.